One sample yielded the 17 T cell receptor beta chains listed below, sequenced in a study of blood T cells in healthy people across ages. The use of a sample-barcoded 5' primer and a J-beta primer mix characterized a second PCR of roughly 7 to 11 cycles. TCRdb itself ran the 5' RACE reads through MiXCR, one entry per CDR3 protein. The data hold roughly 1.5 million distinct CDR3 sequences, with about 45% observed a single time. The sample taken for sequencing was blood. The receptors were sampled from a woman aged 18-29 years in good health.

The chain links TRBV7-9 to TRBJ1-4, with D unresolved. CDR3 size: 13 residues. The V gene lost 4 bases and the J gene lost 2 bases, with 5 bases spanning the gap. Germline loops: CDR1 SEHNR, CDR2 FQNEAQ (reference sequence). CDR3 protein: CASSSNTNEKLFF. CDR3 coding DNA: TGTGCCAGCAGCTCTAATACTAATGAAAAACTGTTTTTT.

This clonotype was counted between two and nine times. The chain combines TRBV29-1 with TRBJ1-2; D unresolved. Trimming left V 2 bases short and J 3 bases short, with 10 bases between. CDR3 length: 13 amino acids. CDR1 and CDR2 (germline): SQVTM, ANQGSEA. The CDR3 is CSVERQDDYGYTF. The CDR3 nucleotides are TGCAGCGTTGAACGGCAGGACGACTATGGCTACACCTTC. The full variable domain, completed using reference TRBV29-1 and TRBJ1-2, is SAVISQKPSRDICQRGTSLTIQCQVDSQVTMMFWYRQQPGQSLTLIATANQGSEATYESGFVIDKFPISRPNLTFSTLTVSNMSPEDSSIYLCSVERQDDYGYTFGSGTRLTVV.

This CDR3 reads CASSQITGPKDEQFF. Here the CDR3 DNA reads TGCGCCAGCAGCCAAATCACTGGACCGAAGGATGAGCAGTTCTTC. V and J are TRBV4-1 and TRBJ2-1, with unresolved D. Germline loops: CDR1 MGHRA, CDR2 YSYEKL. Trimming removed 2 bases from V and 8 bases from J, with 16 bases in between. This CDR3 region has 15 residues.

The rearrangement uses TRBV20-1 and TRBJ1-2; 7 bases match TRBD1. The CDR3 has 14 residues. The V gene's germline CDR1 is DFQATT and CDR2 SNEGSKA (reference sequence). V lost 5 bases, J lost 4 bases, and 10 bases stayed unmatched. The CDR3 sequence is CSADLTGLSYGYTF. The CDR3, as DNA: TGCAGTGCTGACCTGACAGGGTTAAGCTATGGCTACACCTTC.

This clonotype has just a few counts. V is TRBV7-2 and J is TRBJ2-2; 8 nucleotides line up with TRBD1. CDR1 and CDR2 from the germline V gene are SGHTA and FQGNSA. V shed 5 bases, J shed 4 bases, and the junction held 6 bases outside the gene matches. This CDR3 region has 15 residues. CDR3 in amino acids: CASSPGQGITGELFF. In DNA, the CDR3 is TGTGCCAGCAGCCCCGGACAGGGAATCACCGGGGAGCTGTTTTTT.

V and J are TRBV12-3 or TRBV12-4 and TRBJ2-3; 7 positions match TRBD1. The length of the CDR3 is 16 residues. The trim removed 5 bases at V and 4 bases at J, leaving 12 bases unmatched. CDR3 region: CASSHQQGSFPDTQYF. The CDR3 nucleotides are TGTGCCAGCAGTCACCAACAGGGGTCTTTCCCAGATACGCAGTATTTT.

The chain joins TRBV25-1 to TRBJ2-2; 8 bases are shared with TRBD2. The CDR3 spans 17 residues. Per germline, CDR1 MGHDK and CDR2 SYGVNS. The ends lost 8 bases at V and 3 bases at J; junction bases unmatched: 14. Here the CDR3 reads CASDNTQYGGDTGELFF. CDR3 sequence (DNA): TGTGCCAGCGACAACACTCAATACGGGGGGGACACCGGGGAGCTGTTTTTT.

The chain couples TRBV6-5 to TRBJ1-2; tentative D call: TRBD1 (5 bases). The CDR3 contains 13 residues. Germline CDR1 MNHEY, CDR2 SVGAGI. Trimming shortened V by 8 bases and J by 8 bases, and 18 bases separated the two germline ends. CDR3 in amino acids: CASSYSTQGGYTF. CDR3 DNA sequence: TGTGCCAGCTCTTACTCAACTCAGGGAGGCTACACCTTC.

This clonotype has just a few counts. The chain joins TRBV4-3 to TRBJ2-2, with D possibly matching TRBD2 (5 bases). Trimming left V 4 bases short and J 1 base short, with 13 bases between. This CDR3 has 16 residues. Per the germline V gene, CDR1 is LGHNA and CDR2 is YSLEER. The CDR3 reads CASSPGISLNTGELFF. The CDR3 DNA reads TGCGCCAGCAGCCCGGGGATTAGTCTGAACACCGGGGAGCTGTTTTTT.

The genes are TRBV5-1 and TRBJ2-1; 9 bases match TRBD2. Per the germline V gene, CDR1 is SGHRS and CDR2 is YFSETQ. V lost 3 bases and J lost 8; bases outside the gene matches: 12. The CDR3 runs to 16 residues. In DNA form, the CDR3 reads TGCGCCAGCAGCTATCCCCCTAGCGGGGACTGGGATGAGCAGTTCTTC. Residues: CASSYPPSGDWDEQFF.

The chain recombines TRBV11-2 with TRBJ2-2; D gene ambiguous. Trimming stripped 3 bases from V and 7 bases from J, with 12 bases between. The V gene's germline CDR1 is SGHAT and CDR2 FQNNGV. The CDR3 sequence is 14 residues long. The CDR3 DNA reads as TGTGCCAGCAGCTTCACCACCGCTATCGGGGAGCTGTTTTTT. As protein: CASSFTTAIGELFF.

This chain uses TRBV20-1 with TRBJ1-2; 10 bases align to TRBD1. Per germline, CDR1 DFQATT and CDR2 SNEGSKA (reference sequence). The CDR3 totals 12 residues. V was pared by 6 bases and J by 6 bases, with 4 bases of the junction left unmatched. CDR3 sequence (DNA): TGCAGTGCCATTGGACAGGGGGATGGCTACACCTTC. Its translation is CSAIGQGDGYTF.

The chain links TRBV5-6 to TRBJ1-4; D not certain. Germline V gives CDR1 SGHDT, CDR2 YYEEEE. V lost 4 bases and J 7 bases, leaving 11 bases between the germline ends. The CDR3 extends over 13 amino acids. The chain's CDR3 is CASSMEPGEKLFF. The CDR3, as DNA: TGTGCCAGCAGCATGGAACCGGGTGAAAAACTGTTTTTT.

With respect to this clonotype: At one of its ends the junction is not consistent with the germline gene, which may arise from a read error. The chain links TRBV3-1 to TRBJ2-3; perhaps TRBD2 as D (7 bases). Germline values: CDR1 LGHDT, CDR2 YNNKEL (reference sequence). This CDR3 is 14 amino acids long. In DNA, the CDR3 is TGTGCCAGCAGCCAAGCGGGGGGCACAGATACGCCGTATTTT. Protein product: CASSQAGGTDTPYF.

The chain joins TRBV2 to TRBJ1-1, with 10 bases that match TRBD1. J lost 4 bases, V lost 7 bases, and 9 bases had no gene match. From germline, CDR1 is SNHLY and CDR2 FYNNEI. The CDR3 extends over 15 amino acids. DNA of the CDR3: TGTGCCAGCACCCTGGACAGGGGGGAGTCCACTGAAGCTTTCTTT. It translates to CASTLDRGESTEAFF.

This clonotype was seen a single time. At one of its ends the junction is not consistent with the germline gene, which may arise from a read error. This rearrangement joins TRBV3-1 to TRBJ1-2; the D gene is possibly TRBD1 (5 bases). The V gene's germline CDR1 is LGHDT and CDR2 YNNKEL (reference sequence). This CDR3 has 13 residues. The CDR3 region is CASLGGGNYGCTF. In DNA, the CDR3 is TGTGCCAGCCTGGGCGGGGGAAACTATGGCTGCACCTTC.

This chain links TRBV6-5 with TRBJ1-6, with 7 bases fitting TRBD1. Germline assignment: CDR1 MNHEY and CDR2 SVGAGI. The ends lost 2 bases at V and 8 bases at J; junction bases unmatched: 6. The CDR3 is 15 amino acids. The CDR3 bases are TGTGCCAGCAGTTACGTCGCAGGGGGATATTCACCCCTCCACTTT. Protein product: CASSYVAGGYSPLHF.